This entry lists 9 T cell receptor beta chains sequenced from one sample in a study of molecular identifiers for immune sequencing clone quantification listed by TCRdb under 2018. Libraries were built with PCR. The instrument given in TCRdb is Illumina HiSeq 4000. TCRdb's own reprocessing of the public reads used fastp at Q25 and MiXCR and kept productive beta chains. A single entry per CDR3 protein holds the most common genes and DNA from its merged rows. The sample has 550,000 to 750,000 distinct CDR3 sequences on record, 15% to 20% of them singletons. Of the sample, 0.85% to 0.9% is held by the ten largest clones. The sequenced material came from naive CD8+ T cells from blood, with Jurkat cell RNA spiked in. The cell subset or site label here, explained by the study, means: FACS-sorted CD8+CD4-CCR7+CD45RA+ naive T cells. The receptors shown here come from a human donor in good health. Some libraries in this study had Jurkat cell RNA spiked in.

This clonotype was picked up a small number of times. The chain carries TRBV5-3 and TRBJ1-1; 11 bases are a match to TRBD1. TRBV5-3 is an ORF, with its function uncertain. The trim removed 8 bases at V and 5 bases at J, leaving 8 bases unmatched. The CDR3 runs 14 residues. The CDR3 bases are TGTGCCAGCAACTTAGGACAGGGGGCTACTGAAGCTTTCTTT. It specifies CASNLGQGATEAFF.

Ten or more counts support this clonotype. J is TRBJ2-3 and V is TRBV25-1, with D possibly being TRBD1 (6 bases). V gave up 4 bases and J gave up 4 bases, with 9 bases separating them. The CDR3 consists of 13 residues. CDR1 MGHDK and CDR2 SYGVNS come from the germline V gene. CDR3 residues: CASSGRTADTQYF. In DNA form, the CDR3 reads TGTGCCAGCAGTGGCAGGACAGCAGATACGCAGTATTTT.

At least ten counts were recorded for this clonotype. The chain uses TRBV6-1 and TRBJ2-5; no clear D gene. Germline V gene lookup returns CDR1 MNHNS and CDR2 SASEGT. Between the trimmed V and J ends, which lost 1 base and 2 bases, there was a span of 11 bases. CDR3 length: 15 amino acids. The CDR3 spells CASSEVNWSQETQYF. The DNA for the CDR3 is TGTGCCAGCAGTGAAGTGAATTGGAGTCAAGAGACCCAGTACTTC.

In the case of this clonotype: This clone may be a read error of a much larger clone one base away. As DNA, the CDR3 is TGCACCAGCTCGACGGGGGGCCTAGAGACCCAGTACTTC. This codes for CTSSTGGLETQYF. The chain has TRBV10-2 and TRBJ2-5; the D gene is possibly TRBD2 (7 bases). This CDR3 has 13 amino acids. Germline V gives CDR1 WSHSY, CDR2 SAAADI.

The gene calls are TRBV29-1 and TRBJ2-5, with TRBD2 as a possible D gene (6 bases). Trimming took 3 bases from V and 5 from J, leaving 13 bases between them. The germline V gene has CDR1 SQVTM and CDR2 ANQGSEA. This CDR3 contains 13 residues. CDR3 coding DNA: TGCAGCGTTGACGGGGCGGGAATGGAGACCCAGTACTTC. It yields the protein CSVDGAGMETQYF.

The sample holds one count of this clonotype. This may come from a read error, since a much larger clone is one base off. Likely a read error: the CDR3 ends without its conserved phenylalanine or tryptophan. V gene TRBV7-9 combines with J gene TRBJ2-7; D is unresolved. Trimming left V 5 bases short and J 6 bases short, with 14 bases between. This CDR3 is 13 amino acids long. Germline lookup yields CDR1 SEHNR and CDR2 FQNEAQ (reference sequence). CDR3 coding DNA: TGTGCCAGCAGCCTGCCAGCCTCCCGCGAGCAGTACTCC. Protein sequence: CASSLPASREQYS.

This clonotype was observed at least ten times. This chain links TRBV27 with TRBJ1-2; 7 bases fit TRBD1. V lost 6 bases and J lost 4; bases outside the gene matches: 5. Germline loops: CDR1 MNHEY, CDR2 SMNVEV (reference sequence). CDR3 size: 13 residues. The CDR3 nucleotides are TGTGCCAGCAGCCTACAGGGGTCCTATGGCTACACCTTC. As protein: CASSLQGSYGYTF.

This clonotype was seen a handful of times. The gene calls are TRBV4-3 and TRBJ2-1, with 10 nucleotides matching TRBD2. The CDR3 loop spans 19 amino acids. Per the germline V gene, CDR1 is LGHNA and CDR2 is YSLEER. V shed 0 bases and J 4 bases; nucleotides not matched to a gene: 12. CDR3: CASSQDQASGRASYNEQFF. CDR3 bases: TGCGCCAGCAGCCAAGATCAAGCGAGCGGGAGGGCCTCATACAATGAGCAGTTCTTC.

The chain has TRBV14 and TRBJ1-2, with 7 positions matching TRBD1. CDR1 is SGHDN and CDR2 is FVKESK in the germline V gene. CDR3 length: 15 residues. J lost 8 bases, V lost 3 bases, and 12 bases had no gene match. CDR3 loop: CASSQRTGFLEGYTF. CDR3 in DNA: TGTGCCAGCAGCCAGAGGACAGGATTCTTGGAGGGCTACACCTTC.